This T cell receptor beta chain derives from a study of blood T cells in healthy people across ages. Study-level findings and limits: With unsorted PBMCs, a conclusive comparison of naive versus antigen-experienced cells was not possible. Changes in expanded clonotypes were possibly confounded, as the CMV status of donors was unknown. Age brought a roughly linear fall in TCR beta diversity measured per million T cells.

It was with a sample-barcoded 5' primer and a J-beta primer mix that a second PCR of about 6 to 11 cycles was run. A template-switch adaptor that had 12 random nucleotides put a tag on each cDNA molecule. TCRdb reanalysed the 5' RACE reads using MiXCR and keeps one entry per CDR3 protein. The sample records 550,000 to 600,000 distinct CDR3 sequences, 25% to 30% being singletons. As concerns this clonotype: The antigen is unknown.

Trimming took off 3 bases at V and 1 base at J, with 9 bases between the two ends. CDR3 size: 15 residues. Germline CDR1 SGHTA, CDR2 FQGNSA. The specimen sequenced was blood. The V call is TRBV7-2, the J call TRBJ1-4, with D possibly being TRBD1 (5 bases). The sequence came from a woman aged 70-85 years in good health. In nucleotides, the CDR3 is TGTGCCAGCAGCTTCGACAGAGGAACTAATGAAAAACTGTTTTTT. Protein: CASSFDRGTNEKLFF.